This T cell receptor (beta chain) originates from a study of graft-versus-host responses after intestinal transplantation. In the study overall: Multivisceral, liver-intestinal, or isolated intestinal transplants were performed in recipients. Once they had received anti-thymocyte globulin induction, all recipients took tacrolimus and steroids for around 3 years. Overall study findings and caveats: Detected in recipient marrow were GvH clones, some of which were first observed in ileum or blood. Early declines in HvG clones that occurred post-transplant were associated with peak circulating GvH clone levels.

The sample holds a few counts of this clone. Its specificity is not known. Germline V gene sequence: CDR1 SGHTA, CDR2 FQGTGA. The CDR3 is made up of 13 amino acids. Trimming removed 1 base from V and 6 bases from J, with 6 bases in between. Assay: immunoSEQ multiplex PCR; the TCRdb copy retains only in-frame clones and omits some. The data contain some 110,000 clones, over 85% of them seen just once; the ten biggest clones take up 0.2% to 0.25%. The chain uses TRBV7-3 and TRBJ2-2; no reliable D call. This receptor was obtained from a human donor who was the organ donor for an intestinal transplant. This specimen consisted of unstimulated CD4+ T cells sorted from spleen or lymph node cells, obtained before transplant. Here the CDR3 DNA reads TGTGCCAGCAGCTTAATTGGGGCCGGGGAGCTGTTTTTT. This encodes CASSLIGAGELFF.